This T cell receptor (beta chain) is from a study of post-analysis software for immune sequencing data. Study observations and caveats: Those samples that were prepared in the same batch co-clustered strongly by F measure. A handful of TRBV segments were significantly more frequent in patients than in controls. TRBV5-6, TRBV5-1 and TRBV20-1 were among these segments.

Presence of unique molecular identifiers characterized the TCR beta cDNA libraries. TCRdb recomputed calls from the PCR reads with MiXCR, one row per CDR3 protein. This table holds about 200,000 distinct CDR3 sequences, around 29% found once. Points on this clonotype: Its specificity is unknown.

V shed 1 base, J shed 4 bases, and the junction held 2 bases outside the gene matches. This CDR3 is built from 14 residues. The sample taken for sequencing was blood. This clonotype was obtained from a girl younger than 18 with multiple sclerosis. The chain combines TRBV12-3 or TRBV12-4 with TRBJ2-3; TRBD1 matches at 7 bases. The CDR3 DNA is TGTGCCAGCAGTTTAGGACAGGGCTCAGATACGCAGTATTTT. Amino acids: CASSLGQGSDTQYF.